Following are 25 T cell receptor beta chains from one sample sequenced in a study of T cells after yellow fever vaccination. Each CDR3 protein is one row after TCRdb ran MiXCR on the 5' RACE reads. The table records 500,000 to 650,000 distinct CDR3 sequences, around an eighth of them present only once. Sequencing used PBMCs, obtained on the day of the yellow fever booster vaccination. Receptors were obtained from a man under 40 who received the YFV17D yellow fever vaccine.

This clonotype showed up just a few times. The chain employs TRBV2 and TRBJ2-1; D possibly uses TRBD1 or TRBD2 (5 bases each). Germline CDR1 and CDR2: SNHLY and FYNNEI. V lost 7 bases to trimming and J lost 4 bases, with 11 bases between them. The CDR3 has 13 amino acids. The CDR3: CASMGELYNEQFF. The CDR3 nucleotides are TGTGCCAGCATGGGGGAACTTTACAATGAGCAGTTCTTC.

The chain links TRBV13 to TRBJ2-7; D might be TRBD1 (5 bases). CDR3 length: 15 residues. In germline, CDR1 is PRHDT, CDR2 FYEKMQ (reference sequence). The V gene lost 5 bases and the J gene lost 5 bases, with 19 bases spanning the gap. CDR3: CASSTIKDGADEQYF. The CDR3 region has the DNA TGTGCCAGCAGCACAATAAAAGATGGGGCGGACGAGCAGTACTTC.

This clonotype has just a few counts. The V gene is TRBV5-1, the J gene TRBJ2-1; 12 positions match TRBD2. This CDR3 is built from 16 residues. The germline V gene encodes CDR1 SGHRS and CDR2 YFSETQ. Trimming removed 0 bases from V and 8 bases from J; junction bases left unmatched: 6. The CDR3: CASSLGASGRGHEQFF. The CDR3 DNA reads TGCGCCAGCAGCTTGGGCGCTAGCGGGAGGGGCCATGAGCAGTTCTTC.

V is TRBV28 and J is TRBJ2-4, with D perhaps given as TRBD1 or TRBD2 (5 bases each). CDR3 length: 13 amino acids. V lost 2 bases and J 8 bases, leaving 10 bases between the germline ends. Germline CDR1 MDHEN, CDR2 SYDVKM. CDR3 coding DNA: TGTGCCAGCAGTTTAATCGGGGACGACATTCAGTACTTC. Encoded protein: CASSLIGDDIQYF. Full variable domain (rest looked up from reference TRBV28 and TRBJ2-4): DVKVTQSSRYLVKRTGEKVFLECVQDMDHENMFWYRQDPGLGLRLIYFSYDVKMKEKGDIPEGYSVSREKKERFSLILESASTNQTSMYLCASSLIGDDIQYFGAGTRLSVL.

In this sample, this clonotype turned up a few times. The chain carries TRBV29-1 and TRBJ1-3; 7 nucleotides line up with TRBD1. V trimming: 7 bases; J trimming: 0 bases; junction bases outside the gene matches: 12. CDR1 is SQVTM and CDR2 is ANQGSEA in the germline V gene. The CDR3 extends over 16 amino acids. CDR3: CSAGTGTVISGNTIYF. For the CDR3, the DNA is TGCAGCGCGGGGACCGGGACAGTAATCTCTGGAAACACCATATATTTT.

As for this clonotype: The final CDR3 position lacks the conserved phenylalanine or tryptophan, pointing to a likely read error. The chain combines TRBV6-4 with TRBJ1-1; possibly TRBD1 for D (5 bases). Trimming left V 3 bases short and J 6 bases short, with 11 bases between. Germline V CDR1 and CDR2: MRHNA, SNTAGT. This CDR3 comprises 13 residues. The CDR3 reads CASSERRGAEAFL. The CDR3 bases are TGTGCCAGCAGTGAAAGAAGGGGCGCTGAAGCTTTCCTT.

Only one count was recorded for this clonotype. V is TRBV29-1 and J is TRBJ2-1; 9 nucleotides align to TRBD2. The V gene end was trimmed by 2 bases and the J gene end by 7 bases; junction bases not matched to a gene: 9. The CDR3 has 15 amino acids. CDR1 SQVTM and CDR2 ANQGSEA come from the germline V gene. CDR3 in amino acids: CSVEPGSGSLNEQFF. The CDR3 coding sequence is TGCAGCGTTGAACCCGGTAGCGGGAGCCTGAATGAGCAGTTCTTC.

Only a few counts were recorded for this clonotype. The genes are TRBV29-1 and TRBJ2-1, with D unresolved. The CDR3 is 13 amino acids. The ends were cut back, 4 bases at V and 4 bases at J, with 11 bases in the middle. The germline CDR1 and CDR2 sequences are SQVTM and ANQGSEA. The CDR3 is CSVVSYGYNEQFF. CDR3 sequence (DNA): TGCAGCGTTGTATCTTACGGGTACAATGAGCAGTTCTTC.

The CDR3 region has the DNA TGTGCCAGCAGTTCGACTCATTATCCTTACAATGAGCAGTTCTTC. Translating gives CASSSTHYPYNEQFF. The J gene is TRBJ2-1, the V gene TRBV12-3 or TRBV12-4; D unresolved. Trimming removed 4 bases from V and 4 bases from J, with 14 bases in between. CDR3 length: 15 residues.

This clonotype was counted only a few times. V and J are TRBV4-3 and TRBJ2-3; D remains ambiguous. Trimming pared 2 bases from V and 0 bases from J, leaving 9 bases between. Looked up from germline, CDR1 is LGHNA and CDR2 is YSLEER. The CDR3 has 15 residues. The CDR3: CASSQLGRSTDTQYF. The DNA of the CDR3 is TGCGCCAGCAGCCAACTAGGGCGGAGCACAGATACGCAGTATTTT.

This clonotype showed up just a few times. The V and J genes are TRBV29-1 and TRBJ1-2, with 7 bases matching TRBD1. V shed 3 bases, J shed 1 base, and the junction held 5 bases outside the gene matches. This CDR3 contains 14 residues. Germline values: CDR1 SQVTM, CDR2 ANQGSEA. CDR3 bases: TGCAGCGTTGACCGGCAGGGGGGTAACTATGGCTACACCTTC. Translated, it gives CSVDRQGGNYGYTF.

This clonotype has only a few counts. This chain joins TRBV30 and TRBJ2-1; the D gene is possibly TRBD1 (5 bases). The germline V gene encodes CDR1 GTSNPN and CDR2 SVGIG (reference sequence). V lost 8 bases to trimming and J lost 4 bases, with 15 bases between them. The CDR3 extends over 13 amino acids. The CDR3: CARGLMDYNEQFF. CDR3 DNA sequence: TGTGCCAGGGGCTTGATGGATTACAATGAGCAGTTCTTC.

V and J are TRBV29-1 and TRBJ2-1, with 9 bases that match TRBD2. CDR1 is SQVTM and CDR2 is ANQGSEA in the germline V gene. The CDR3 runs to 15 residues. J lost 3 bases, V lost 3 bases, and 6 bases had no gene match. The CDR3 loop reads CSVDGREGFYNEQFF. DNA for the CDR3: TGCAGCGTTGACGGGCGGGAGGGATTCTACAATGAGCAGTTCTTC.

The count of this clonotype is one. V and J are TRBV29-1 and TRBJ2-5; TRBD1 might be the D (6 bases). The CDR3 runs 12 residues. Germline CDR1 and CDR2: SQVTM and ANQGSEA. With 7 bases removed from V and 3 bases from J, the gap between germline ends came to 12 bases. DNA for the CDR3: TGCAGCGGTGGGGCAGGGGAAGAGACCCAGTACTTC. It encodes CSGGAGEETQYF.

This clonotype was detected a few times. This chain uses TRBV7-2 with TRBJ1-4; D uncertain. The germline gives CDR1 SGHTA, CDR2 FQGNSA. V lost 0 bases, J lost 5 bases, and 10 bases lay in between. CDR3 length: 15 residues. The CDR3 protein is CASSLAWTGNEKLFF. The CDR3 nucleotides read TGTGCCAGCAGCTTAGCATGGACCGGGAATGAAAAACTGTTTTTT.

The chain couples TRBV7-2 to TRBJ1-2; 8 bases fit TRBD1. Trimming took 5 bases from V and 3 from J; bases not matched to a gene: 5. The germline V gene has CDR1 SGHTA and CDR2 FQGNSA. The CDR3 is made up of 14 amino acids. The CDR3 DNA follows: TGTGCCAGCAGCACCAGGGGGCTCGACTATGGCTACACCTTC. Protein product: CASSTRGLDYGYTF.

This clonotype occurred a few times. This sequence joins TRBV5-4 and TRBJ2-1; the D gene is possibly TRBD2 (6 bases). The V and J ends lost 6 bases and 0 bases respectively, with 13 bases between them. Germline-derived CDR1 and CDR2 are SGHNT and YYREEE (reference sequence). This CDR3 is built from 15 residues. In nucleotides, the CDR3 is TGTGCCAGCAAGCCCCGGGACTCCTCCTACAATGAGCAGTTCTTC. Amino acids: CASKPRDSSYNEQFF.

This chain links TRBV7-2 with TRBJ2-3; either TRBD1 or TRBD2 may supply D (6 bases each). The CDR3 runs to 15 residues. Germline assignment: CDR1 SGHTA and CDR2 FQGNSA. Trimming pared 1 base from V and 6 bases from J, leaving 14 bases between. The CDR3 sequence is CASSLVGGPGDTQYF. CDR3 nucleotide sequence: TGTGCCAGCAGCTTAGTAGGGGGGCCGGGGGATACGCAGTATTTT.

The chain employs TRBV11-1 and TRBJ1-3; TRBD1 matches 8 bases. V trimming: 2 bases; J trimming: 1 base; junction bases outside the gene matches: 16. The length of the CDR3 is 20 residues. Germline CDR1 reads SGHAT; CDR2 reads FQDESV (reference sequence). CDR3 sequence (DNA): TGTGCCAGCAGCTTATTTTCCCCCCGTCTCAGGACAGGGTCTGGAAACACCATATATTTT. Translation gives CASSLFSPRLRTGSGNTIYF.

This clonotype was counted a few times. The CDR3 region has the DNA TGCAGTGCTACGGCGGGAATGGGCCTCCAAGAGACCCAGTACTTC. This sequence encodes CSATAGMGLQETQYF. J is TRBJ2-5 and V is TRBV20-1; TRBD2 might be the D (6 bases). Germline V CDR1 and CDR2: DFQATT, SNEGSKA (reference sequence). V lost 4 bases and J 1 base, leaving 16 bases between the germline ends. This CDR3 is built from 15 residues.

V gene TRBV7-8 combines with J gene TRBJ2-1; 9 bases agree with TRBD2. Germline V gene data show CDR1 as SGHVS and CDR2 as FQNEAQ. The CDR3 contains 19 residues. Trimming removed 5 bases from V and 5 bases from J; junction bases left unmatched: 19. The CDR3 DNA reads TGTGCCAGCAGCCCCCAGAGAGCGGGAGGCCTATTAACCCACAATGAGCAGTTCTTC. This translates into CASSPQRAGGLLTHNEQFF.

This clonotype was detected many times. V is TRBV9 and J is TRBJ2-2, with D perhaps matching TRBD2 (6 bases). The germline V gene has CDR1 SGDLS and CDR2 YYNGEE. V was pared by 5 bases and J by 5 bases, with 13 bases between. This CDR3 is built from 14 residues. As DNA, the CDR3 is TGTGCCAGCAGTTTACTCGCGGGGACCGGGGAGCTGTTTTTT. As protein: CASSLLAGTGELFF. The full variable domain, in which reference TRBV9 and TRBJ2-2 provide the parts outside the CDR3, is DSGVTQTPKHLITATGQRVTLRCSPRSGDLSVYWYQQSLDQGLQFLIQYYNGEERAKGNILERFSAQQFPDLHSELNLSSLELGDSALYFCASSLLAGTGELFFGEGSRLTVL.

This clonotype was counted a few times. This chain uses TRBV7-9 with TRBJ2-6; D gene ambiguous. V was shortened by 7 bases and J by 1 base, with 8 bases between the two germline ends. The CDR3 length is 14 residues. Germline lookup yields CDR1 SEHNR and CDR2 FQNEAQ (reference sequence). The CDR3 sequence is CASNLGSGANVLTF. Here the CDR3 DNA reads TGTGCCAGCAACCTTGGGTCTGGGGCCAACGTCCTGACTTTC.

The V call is TRBV18, the J call TRBJ2-7; 7 positions match TRBD1. The germline gives CDR1 KGHSH, CDR2 LQKENI. The CDR3 contains 16 residues. V lost 5 bases, J lost 6 bases, and 16 bases stayed unmatched. The CDR3 loop reads CASSKESGQLRSEQYF. In DNA form, the CDR3 reads TGTGCCAGCTCAAAGGAATCGGGACAGCTCCGGTCCGAGCAGTACTTC. The full variable domain, in which reference TRBV18 and TRBJ2-7 provide the parts outside the CDR3, is NAGVMQNPRHLVRRRGQEARLRCSPMKGHSHVYWYRQLPEEGLKFMVYLQKENIIDESGMPKERFSAEFPKEGPSILRIQQVVRGDSAAYFCASSKESGQLRSEQYFGPGTRLTVT.

CDR3 DNA: TGCAGTGCTAGTTGGGAGTTTAGCACAGATACGCAGTATTTT. It yields the protein CSASWEFSTDTQYF. V is TRBV20-1 and J is TRBJ2-3; D might be TRBD2 (5 bases). The V gene lost 3 bases and the J gene lost 0 bases, with 10 bases spanning the gap. Germline assignment: CDR1 DFQATT and CDR2 SNEGSKA (reference sequence). The CDR3 sequence is 14 residues long.